This record covers a single TCR beta chain. This entry is derived from a study of cytomegalovirus exposure and HLA in healthy donors. V trimming: 0 bases; J trimming: 4 bases; junction bases outside the gene matches: 7. The CDR3 is 17 residues long. CDR1 is KGHSH and CDR2 is LQKENI in the germline V gene. The PCR used 60 Vbeta and 13 Jbeta primers. Clones were read by immunoSEQ multiplex PCR, and TCRdb kept only the in-frame ones, dropping some. The sample features some 160,000 clones, with under 2.5% in its top ten. The sequencing sample was made of PBMCs. The chain links TRBV18 to TRBJ1-3, with TRBD1 identical over 9 bases. This receptor was identified in a man aged 25 to 40 in good health and CMV-seronegative. CDR3 amino acids: CASSPPGGTGIGNTIYF. The CDR3 DNA reads as TGTGCCAGCTCACCACCGGGGGGGACAGGGATCGGAAACACCATATATTTT.